This is a list of T cell receptor beta chains from one sample in a study of T cells in Graves' hyperthyroidism and ophthalmopathy. TCRdb used MiXCR to reprocess the multiplex PCR reads, holding one entry per CDR3 protein. The table lists nearly 600,000 distinct CDR3 sequences, about 15% of them singletons. Specimen: blood. These TCRs come from a woman aged 25 to 39 with Graves' hyperthyroidism that later progressed to Graves' ophthalmopathy. The CDR3 runs from the conserved cysteine through the conserved F or W. D genes are given only for firm matches. Some rows have no size entry. The others give once, few or many, or a class for an expanded clone.

j_call clone_size v_call d_call cdr3_nt cdr3_aa
TRBJ2-1 many TRBV2 NA TGTGCCAGCAGTGACGGAAACGGGGACAATGAGCAGTTCTTC CASSDGNGDNEQFF
TRBJ2-5 few TRBV29-1 NA TGCAGCGTTCGGCAGAGTGACCTAGAGACCCAGTACTTC CSVRQSDLETQYF
TRBJ2-7 many TRBV20-1 NA TGCAGTGCTACAGCCAGGACCTACGAGCAGTACTTC CSATARTYEQYF
TRBJ1-6 many TRBV12-3/TRBV12-4 TRBD1 TGTGCCAGCAGTGGACGGACAGGGCGGGATAATTCACCCCTCCACTTT CASSGRTGRDNSPLHF
TRBJ2-1 many TRBV2 TRBD1 TGTGCCTCTAGGACAGGCGAACTCTACAATGAGCAGTTCTTC CASRTGELYNEQFF
TRBJ1-2 few TRBV4-1 NA TGCGCCAGCAGCCAAGATCCAGGGATGGACTATGGCTACACCTTC CASSQDPGMDYGYTF
TRBJ2-7 NA TRBV11-2 NA TGTGCCAGCAGCTTAGCAGGGGGGTTCCACGAGCAGTACTTC CASSLAGGFHEQYF
TRBJ1-1 many TRBV28 NA TGTGCCAGCAGTCTGCGGGGAGGGAGCACTGAAGCTTTCTTT CASSLRGGSTEAFF
TRBJ1-3 many TRBV28 NA TGTGCCAGCACGGGGGGAGGGAGCTCTGGAAACACCATATATTTT CASTGGGSSGNTIYF
TRBJ2-3 few TRBV4-1 NA TGCGCCAGCAGCCAAGATCTGTTTGGGGACACAGATACGCAGTATTTT CASSQDLFGDTDTQYF
TRBJ2-1 few TRBV3-1 NA TGTGCCAGCAGCCCGCCACGTTTAGAGGGAAGCTCCTACAATGAGCAGTTCTTC CASSPPRLEGSSYNEQFF
TRBJ2-1 many TRBV7-2 NA TGTGCCAGCAGAGGCCCGTGGGGGATGAATGAGCAGTTCTTC CASRGPWGMNEQFF
TRBJ2-7 many TRBV27 TRBD1 TGTGCCAGCAGGAACCAGGGGGCAGGGTACGAGCAGTACTTC CASRNQGAGYEQYF
TRBJ1-2 many TRBV11-2 NA TGTGCCAGCAGCTTCCAGGGCCCTAACTATGGCTACACCTTC CASSFQGPNYGYTF
TRBJ2-5 many TRBV11-3 NA TGTGCCAGCAGCACCCCGGGAGAGCGGCAAGAGACCCAGTACTTC CASSTPGERQETQYF
TRBJ2-7 many TRBV20-1 TRBD2 TGCAGTGCTAGGGCCGGGACTAGCGGGAAGAACGAGCAGTACTTC CSARAGTSGKNEQYF
TRBJ2-7 NA TRBV20-1 TRBD1 TGCAGTGCTGAGGGGGACAGATTCTCCTACGAGCAGTACTTC CSAEGDRFSYEQYF
TRBJ2-1 many TRBV6-2/TRBV6-3 NA TGTGCCAGCCAGGGTTCCTCCTACAATGAGCAGTTCTTC CASQGSSYNEQFF
TRBJ1-4 few TRBV4-1 NA TGCGCCAGCAGCCAGATTGAGACAGGTCCGGAAGAAAAACTGTTTTTT CASSQIETGPEEKLFF
TRBJ1-6 many TRBV6-1 NA TGTGCCAGCACTGTAGGGGGTATGTCACCCCTCCACTTT CASTVGGMSPLHF
TRBJ2-1 NA TRBV7-9 NA TGTGCCAGCAGCGGCGTCAGGGGCAATGAGCAGTTCTTC CASSGVRGNEQFF
TRBJ2-7 many TRBV2 NA TGTGCCAGTAGGACGACTGCCGCCTACGAGCAGTACTTC CASRTTAAYEQYF
TRBJ2-5 many TRBV7-9 NA TGTGCCAGCAGCGGGCAGGGGAGCCAAGAGACCCAGTACTTC CASSGQGSQETQYF
TRBJ2-7 many TRBV11-1 TRBD2 TGTGCCAGCAGCTTAGCCGGCAGCGGGAACTACGAGCAGTACTTC CASSLAGSGNYEQYF
TRBJ2-7 NA TRBV20-1 TRBD2 TGCAGTCTCCTAGCGGGAGGCCTCGAGCAGTACTTC CSLLAGGLEQYF
TRBJ2-7 many TRBV3-1 NA TGTGCCAGCAGCCAAGATAGTCGGTACGGCTACGAGCAGTACTTC CASSQDSRYGYEQYF
TRBJ2-7 once TRBV5-4 TRBD1 TGTGCCAGCAGAGAGGAAGGACAGGGGAGCTCCTACGAGCAGTACTTC CASREEGQGSSYEQYF
TRBJ2-7 many TRBV15 TRBD2 TGTGCCACCAGCAGCCCTGCTAGCGGGAGCACCGAGCAGTACTTC CATSSPASGSTEQYF
TRBJ2-7 many TRBV5-5 NA TGTGCCAGCAGCTCCGGGTCCAGTCTCTACGAGCAGTACTTC CASSSGSSLYEQYF
TRBJ1-4 NA TRBV5-6 NA TGTGTCAGCAGCTTGGGTTACATCGGAAAACTGTTTTTT CVSSLGYIGKLFF
TRBJ1-6 many TRBV18 NA TGTGCCAGCTCACCACCAGGGGATATCAATTCACCCCTCCACTTT CASSPPGDINSPLHF
TRBJ2-3 many TRBV28 TRBD1 TGTGCCAGCAGCAACATTACAGGGGAACGTAACACAGATACGCAGTATTTT CASSNITGERNTDTQYF
TRBJ1-2 many TRBV24-1 TRBD1 TGTGCCACCAGTGACTGGACAGGGCGAGGCTACACCTTC CATSDWTGRGYTF
TRBJ1-4 few TRBV28 NA TGTGCCAGCAGTCAAAGAGACGGGTTCCCCTATGAAAAACTGTTTTTT CASSQRDGFPYEKLFF
TRBJ2-1 few TRBV19 TRBD1 TGTGCCAGTAGCCAGGGGGTCTCCAATGAGCAGTTCTTC CASSQGVSNEQFF
TRBJ2-3 many TRBV2 NA TGTGCCAGCAGTGAAAGGTGGTCAACCGGAGATACGCAGTATTTT CASSERWSTGDTQYF
TRBJ2-1 few TRBV20-1 TRBD2 TGCAGTGCTAGTGGGGGCATAGCGGGAGGCAATGAGCAGTTCTTC CSASGGIAGGNEQFF
TRBJ1-3 few TRBV11-2 NA TGTGCCAGCAGCGCCGCCCCGGACGTAAACACCATATATTTT CASSAAPDVNTIYF
TRBJ1-6 NA TRBV5-1 TRBD1 TGCGCCAGCAGACCAACGGGACAGGGTAATTCACCCCTCCACTTT CASRPTGQGNSPLHF
TRBJ1-2 many TRBV2 NA TGTGCCAGCAGTGTGGGGGGGTGGCGTGGCTACACCTTC CASSVGGWRGYTF
TRBJ1-2 NA TRBV7-2 TRBD1 TGTGCCAGCAGCTCCTATACCGGGACAGGGTCGACGGGGCAAAGGACGCGCTATGGCTACACCTTC CASSSYTGTGSTGQRTRYGYTF
TRBJ2-1 NA TRBV19 NA TGTGCCAGTAGGCCGGGACTGGCCCACAATGAGCAGTTCTTC CASRPGLAHNEQFF
TRBJ2-1 few TRBV27 TRBD1 TGTGCCAGCACCGATACAGGGGTCCATGAGCAGTTCTTC CASTDTGVHEQFF
TRBJ1-1 many TRBV28 NA TGTGCCAGCAGAATCCTCGGCCAGAACACTGAAGCTTTCTTT CASRILGQNTEAFF
TRBJ1-2 many TRBV30 NA TGTGCCTGGAGGCGAAGCAGCCACTATGGCTACACCTTC CAWRRSSHYGYTF
TRBJ2-2 NA TRBV5-1 TRBD2 TGCGCCAGCAGTCTTCAGGTGACTAGCGGGAGTAACACCGGGGAGCTGTTTTTT CASSLQVTSGSNTGELFF
TRBJ1-3 many TRBV30 NA TGTGCCTGGAGCTACTCACTCTCTGGAAACACCATATATTTT CAWSYSLSGNTIYF
TRBJ1-1 many TRBV7-3 NA TGTGCCAGCAGCCGGGGGGGGGGGTTTATGAACACTGAAGCTTTCTTT CASSRGGGFMNTEAFF